This T cell receptor (beta chain) was observed in a study of blood T cell repertoires in COVID-19. Study summary: Samples came from the United States, Italy and Spain, spanning acute and convalescent COVID-19. Sources were T cells, B-cell-depleted T cells, or PBMCs; the material itself was cDNA or gDNA.

There are 16 residues in the CDR3. The J segment lost 5 bases and the V segment lost 3 bases, leaving 6 bases of the junction unmatched. Per the germline V gene, CDR1 is LNHDA and CDR2 is SQIVND (reference sequence). Source study methods: Amplified reference gene primers provided the basis for estimating nucleated cell counts. Sequencing was performed with immunoSEQ multiplex PCR; in TCRdb, only in-frame clones are kept and a portion is missing. V and J calls plus clone size are reproduced from that table; the DNA served to infer D and trimming. The profile shows about 180,000 clones, more than 75% of them singletons.

The J gene is TRBJ1-5, the V gene TRBV19; 11 bases are shared with TRBD1. What was sequenced was peripheral blood. This TCR was recovered from a man aged 40-49 years with active or convalescent COVID-19. In DNA, the CDR3 is TGTGCCAGTAGTATTGGACAGGGGGCCATTTATCAGCCCCAGCATTTT. Protein sequence: CASSIGQGAIYQPQHF. Filled out from reference TRBV19 and TRBJ1-5, the complete variable domain reads DGGITQSPKYLFRKEGQNVTLSCEQNLNHDAMYWYRQDPGQGLRLIYYSQIVNDFQKGDIAEGYSVSREKKESFPLTVTSAQKNPTAFYLCASSIGQGAIYQPQHFGDGTRLSIL.